Below are 28 T cell receptor beta chains sequenced from a single sample in a study of T-cell reconstitution after alpha-beta-depleted transplantation in children. Molecular barcoding with unique molecular identifiers was used for the TCRbeta library. TCRdb re-analysed the PCR reads in MiXCR, keeping a single row per CDR3 protein. The data hold some 490,000 distinct CDR3 sequences, with about 12% observed a single time. The material was PBMCs from the stem cell graft donor, obtained from the stem cell graft. The receptors were gathered from a human donor who donated a stem cell graft to a child with combined immunodeficiency.

The table lists this clonotype with a few counts. The V and J genes are TRBV29-1 and TRBJ2-3, with unresolved D. This CDR3 has 14 residues. V was shortened by 0 bases and J by 1 base, with 8 bases between the two germline ends. In germline, CDR1 is SQVTM, CDR2 ANQGSEA. The CDR3 DNA sequence: TGCAGCGTTGAAGAGGGGTATGGCACAGATACGCAGTATTTT. Protein sequence: CSVEEGYGTDTQYF.

The chain uses TRBV4-3 and TRBJ1-2; 9 nucleotides line up with TRBD1. CDR3 length: 17 residues. The germline gives CDR1 LGHNA, CDR2 YSLEER. V lost 0 bases, J lost 4 bases, and 9 bases stayed unmatched. The CDR3 nucleotides read TGCGCCAGCAGCCAAGATTTAGCGGACAGGGGTAGCTATGGCTACACCTTC. The encoded protein is CASSQDLADRGSYGYTF.

This clonotype was detected many times. The V call is TRBV29-1, the J call TRBJ2-7; 8 nucleotides match TRBD1. The CDR3 has 14 amino acids. Germline CDR1 SQVTM, CDR2 ANQGSEA. V was clipped by 5 bases and J by 7 bases; unmatched bases: 13. The CDR3 spells CSVLSGGWSREQYF. CDR3 in DNA: TGCAGCGTTCTATCAGGGGGCTGGAGCCGGGAGCAGTACTTC.

This clonotype was recorded a few times. The gene calls are TRBV5-1 and TRBJ2-1; 10 bases agree with TRBD1. The length of the CDR3 is 17 residues. From germline, CDR1 is SGHRS and CDR2 YFSETQ. After removal of 2 bases from V and 7 bases from J, the junction contained 12 bases not matched to a gene. The CDR3 DNA reads TGCGCCAGCAGCTTTTCACCGGGACAGGGGTCAGGTAATGAGCAGTTCTTC. The encoded protein is CASSFSPGQGSGNEQFF.

This clonotype was detected ten times or more. The chain employs TRBV28 and TRBJ2-7, with 8 bases aligning to TRBD1. Germline CDR1 MDHEN, CDR2 SYDVKM. This CDR3 is 15 amino acids long. With V trimmed by 6 bases and J by 2 bases, 9 bases remained unmatched. As DNA, the CDR3 is TGTGCCAGCAGCCCAGGGGGACAGGCTACCTACGAGCAGTACTTC. It codes for CASSPGGQATYEQYF.

This clonotype was recorded at least ten times. This rearrangement joins TRBV30 to TRBJ2-5; tentatively, D is TRBD1 or TRBD2 (6 bases each). The germline CDR1 and CDR2 sequences are GTSNPN and SVGIG (reference sequence). V gave up 4 bases and J gave up 5 bases, with 11 bases separating them. This CDR3 contains 12 residues. The CDR3 protein is CAWKRGEETQYF. CDR3 in DNA: TGTGCCTGGAAGAGGGGGGAGGAGACCCAGTACTTC.

Many counts were recorded for this clonotype. The gene calls are TRBV29-1 and TRBJ2-7, with D uncertain. The CDR3 runs to 13 residues. Looked up from germline, CDR1 is SQVTM and CDR2 is ANQGSEA. Trimming removed 4 bases at V and 1 base at J, with 11 bases between. CDR3: CSVVAPTSYEQYF. The CDR3 nucleotides are TGCAGCGTTGTGGCCCCGACATCCTACGAGCAGTACTTC.

This clonotype showed up just a few times. The CDR3 nucleotides read TGTGCCAGCACGGGGGACACCGGGGAGCTGTTTTTT. Residues: CASTGDTGELFF. This rearrangement joins TRBV6-6 to TRBJ2-2, with a possible D match to TRBD2 (6 bases). The length of the CDR3 is 12 residues. In germline, CDR1 is MNHNY, CDR2 SVGAGI (reference sequence). V was cut by 7 bases and J by 3 bases, with 6 bases left in between.

This clonotype was picked up a small number of times. The chain uses TRBV11-2 and TRBJ2-3; tentatively, D is TRBD2 (6 bases). Germline values: CDR1 SGHAT, CDR2 FQNNGV. The CDR3 consists of 16 residues. Trimming left V 2 bases short and J 4 bases short, with 16 bases between. The DNA for the CDR3 is TGTGCCAGCAGCTTAATCGGGACTCCTGGCGCAGATACGCAGTATTTT. As protein: CASSLIGTPGADTQYF.

This clonotype was seen a few times. The V gene is TRBV24-1, the J gene TRBJ2-2; the D gene could be TRBD1 or TRBD2 (6 bases each). Germline assignment: CDR1 KGHDR and CDR2 SFDVKD. The CDR3 is 14 residues long. Trimming cost V 9 bases and J 5 bases, with 15 bases left between them. The CDR3 DNA sequence: TGTGCCACCCGGGCGGGGCAGGGGACCGGGGAGCTGTTTTTT. This sequence encodes CATRAGQGTGELFF.

A few counts support this clonotype. The chain employs TRBV12-3 or TRBV12-4 and TRBJ2-7; 15 nucleotides agree with TRBD2. The CDR3 is 17 residues long. J gave up 0 bases and V 4 bases, and 4 bases lay outside the gene matches. The CDR3 spells CASSYRTSGGGSYEQYF. The CDR3 DNA reads TGTGCCAGCAGTTATCGGACTAGCGGGGGGGGCTCCTACGAGCAGTACTTC.

The chain uses TRBV7-2 and TRBJ2-5; TRBD2 matches 7 bases. V lost 2 bases and J lost 4; bases outside the gene matches: 7. The CDR3 spans 15 residues. Per the germline V gene, CDR1 is SGHTA and CDR2 is FQGNSA. The CDR3 region has the DNA TGTGCCAGCAGCTTAAGCGGGAAAGGGACAGAGACCCAGTACTTC. It encodes CASSLSGKGTETQYF.

There are many counts of this clonotype. The J gene is TRBJ1-1, the V gene TRBV25-1, with D possibly TRBD1 on 5 matching bases. CDR3 length: 14 amino acids. From germline, CDR1 is MGHDK and CDR2 SYGVNS. V was clipped by 5 bases and J by 5 bases, with 15 bases between them. The CDR3 spells CASSPDFRGTEAFF. In DNA form, the CDR3 reads TGTGCCAGCAGTCCCGACTTTAGGGGTACTGAAGCTTTCTTT. The full variable domain, its missing parts supplied by reference TRBV25-1 and TRBJ1-1, is EADIYQTPRYLVIGTGKKITLECSQTMGHDKMYWYQQDPGMELHLIHYSYGVNSTEKGDLSSESTVSRIRTEHFPLTLESARPSHTSQYLCASSPDFRGTEAFFGQGTRLTVV.

This clonotype came up a few times. This chain uses TRBV11-1 with TRBJ1-3; tentatively, D is TRBD1 (5 bases). Germline CDR1 SGHAT, CDR2 FQDESV (reference sequence). Trimming removed 4 bases from V and 5 bases from J, with 27 bases in between. This CDR3 has 19 amino acids. The chain's CDR3 is CASSSFYSANGDGRNTIYF. The CDR3 bases are TGTGCCAGCAGCTCCTTTTATTCGGCGAATGGGGACGGTAGAAACACCATATATTTT. Combining the CDR3 with reference TRBV11-1 and TRBJ1-3 gives the whole variable domain EAEVAQSPRYKITEKSQAVAFWCDPISGHATLYWYRQILGQGPELLVQFQDESVVDDSQLPKDRFSAERLKGVDSTLKIQPAELGDSAMYLCASSSFYSANGDGRNTIYFGEGSWLTVV.

This sequence joins TRBV20-1 and TRBJ2-7; TRBD2 aligns across 8 bases. The germline CDR1 and CDR2 sequences are DFQATT and SNEGSKA (reference sequence). V lost 0 bases to trimming and J lost 6 bases; unmatched junction nucleotides: 10. CDR3 length: 15 amino acids. CDR3 in DNA: TGCAGTGCTAGAGATCAGATAGCGGGGCACTTCGAGCAGTACTTC. The encoded protein is CSARDQIAGHFEQYF.

This clonotype was recorded at least ten times. This chain's CDR3 is CASSYGGASYEQYF. The CDR3 coding sequence is TGTGCCAGCAGTTACGGGGGAGCATCCTACGAGCAGTACTTC. This chain connects TRBV6-2 or TRBV6-3 to TRBJ2-7, with D perhaps given as TRBD1 or TRBD2 (5 bases each). The CDR3 consists of 14 residues. Trimming took off 2 bases at V and 1 base at J, with 9 bases between the two ends. Germline V gene lookup returns CDR1 MNHEY and CDR2 SVGEGT.

The rearrangement joins TRBV20-1 to TRBJ1-2; 11 bases agree with TRBD1. The V gene's germline CDR1 is DFQATT and CDR2 SNEGSKA (reference sequence). The trim removed 6 bases at V and 4 bases at J, leaving 13 bases unmatched. CDR3 length: 16 residues. Written as DNA, the CDR3 is TGCAGTGCCGCAACCCCGGGACAGGGGGTAGGCTATGGCTACACCTTC. Amino acids: CSAATPGQGVGYGYTF.

This clonotype was counted between two and nine times. CDR3 amino acids: CASSYSRGYTGELFF. The CDR3 DNA reads as TGCGCCAGCAGCTATTCGCGGGGCTACACCGGGGAGCTGTTTTTT. The rearrangement links TRBV4-3 to TRBJ2-2; possibly TRBD2 for D (6 bases). The V gene's germline CDR1 is LGHNA and CDR2 YSLEER. There are 15 residues in the CDR3. Trimming shortened V by 5 bases and J by 3 bases, and 13 bases separated the two germline ends.

The chain uses TRBV20-1 and TRBJ2-7, with D possibly TRBD2 on 6 matching bases. The V gene's germline CDR1 is DFQATT and CDR2 SNEGSKA (reference sequence). This CDR3 region has 15 residues. The ends were cut back, 7 bases at V and 3 bases at J, with 22 bases in the middle. CDR3 DNA: TGCAGTGTATCCGGGACTCCCTTTTTGGGCTACGAGCAGTACTTC. This gives the protein CSVSGTPFLGYEQYF.

CDR3 DNA sequence: TGTGCCAGCAGTTACGGTGGCGTCAGGGCGAACACTGAAGCTTTCTTT. Residues: CASSYGGVRANTEAFF. The chain links TRBV6-2 or TRBV6-3 to TRBJ1-1; TRBD1 is a possible D gene (5 bases). The CDR3 runs to 16 residues. Germline CDR1 is MNHEY and CDR2 is SVGEGT. Trimming cost V 2 bases and J 1 base, with 14 bases left between them.

This clonotype has just a few counts. This chain links TRBV20-1 with TRBJ2-7; 12 nucleotides line up with TRBD2. CDR1 and CDR2 from the germline V gene are DFQATT and SNEGSKA (reference sequence). The V gene end was trimmed by 6 bases and the J gene end by 3 bases; junction bases not matched to a gene: 6. The CDR3 has 14 amino acids. In DNA, the CDR3 is TGCAGTGCCAACACGGGACTAGCGGGCTACGAGCAGTACTTC. It translates to CSANTGLAGYEQYF.

The table lists this clonotype with a few counts. The chain joins TRBV6-2 or TRBV6-3 to TRBJ2-3; D is undetermined. Per germline, CDR1 MNHEY and CDR2 SVGEGT. V was clipped by 6 bases and J by 6 bases, with 10 bases between them. This CDR3 region has 12 residues. The CDR3 spells CASRREPDTQYF. The CDR3 DNA reads as TGTGCCAGCAGGCGAGAGCCGGATACGCAGTATTTT.

This clonotype was seen ten or more times. The CDR3 nucleotides are TGTGCCAGCTCCCCCGGGTTAGCCAAAAACATTCAGTACTTC. Protein product: CASSPGLAKNIQYF. This sequence joins TRBV12-3 or TRBV12-4 and TRBJ2-4, with D unresolved. The V and J ends lost 8 bases and 0 bases respectively, with 11 bases between them. The CDR3 totals 14 residues.

This clonotype was observed a single time. Without the conserved terminal phenylalanine or tryptophan, this CDR3 likely stems from a read error. The chain uses TRBV7-6 and TRBJ1-1; D might be TRBD1 (5 bases). This CDR3 contains 16 residues. V dropped 1 base and J dropped 1 base, with 13 bases sitting between them. The germline gives CDR1 SGHVS, CDR2 FNYEAQ. The CDR3: CASSLVSAGWNTEAFY. The CDR3 region has the DNA TGTGCCAGCAGCTTAGTGTCGGCAGGGTGGAACACTGAAGCTTTCTAT.

About this clonotype itself: One end of the junction varies from germline; a read error may be responsible. The chain uses TRBV7-7 and TRBJ2-1; 7 bases are shared with TRBD1. Looked up from germline, CDR1 is SSHAT and CDR2 is FNYEAQ (reference sequence). The CDR3 has 13 amino acids. CDR3 region: CASSFQGDGEQFF. CDR3 sequence (DNA): TGTGCTAGCAGCTTTCAGGGGGACGGTGAGCAGTTCTTC.

V is TRBV5-1 and J is TRBJ2-1, with 11 bases matching TRBD2. The trim removed 0 bases at V and 9 bases at J, leaving 2 bases unmatched. Germline assignment: CDR1 SGHRS and CDR2 YFSETQ. This CDR3 contains 14 residues. CDR3 region: CASSLGLAGFEQFF. The CDR3, as DNA: TGCGCCAGCAGCTTGGGACTAGCGGGGTTTGAGCAGTTCTTC.

This clonotype came up a few times. The chain is built from TRBV7-6 and TRBJ2-7; 13 bases match TRBD2. This CDR3 has 16 amino acids. Germline V gene lookup returns CDR1 SGHVS and CDR2 FNYEAQ. V trimming: 5 bases; J trimming: 1 base; junction bases outside the gene matches: 5. CDR3 coding DNA: TGTGCCAGCAGCCCAAGACTAGCGGGGGGTTCCTACGAGCAGTACTTC. Translation: CASSPRLAGGSYEQYF.

This clonotype turned up a few times. The chain links TRBV7-9 to TRBJ2-3; D ambiguous. Trimming pared 4 bases from V and 4 bases from J, leaving 12 bases between. CDR1 and CDR2 (germline): SEHNR, FQNEAQ (reference sequence). The CDR3 covers 14 residues. The CDR3 loop reads CASSSPFVPDTQYF. The CDR3 nucleotides are TGTGCCAGCAGCTCTCCGTTCGTCCCAGATACGCAGTATTTT.